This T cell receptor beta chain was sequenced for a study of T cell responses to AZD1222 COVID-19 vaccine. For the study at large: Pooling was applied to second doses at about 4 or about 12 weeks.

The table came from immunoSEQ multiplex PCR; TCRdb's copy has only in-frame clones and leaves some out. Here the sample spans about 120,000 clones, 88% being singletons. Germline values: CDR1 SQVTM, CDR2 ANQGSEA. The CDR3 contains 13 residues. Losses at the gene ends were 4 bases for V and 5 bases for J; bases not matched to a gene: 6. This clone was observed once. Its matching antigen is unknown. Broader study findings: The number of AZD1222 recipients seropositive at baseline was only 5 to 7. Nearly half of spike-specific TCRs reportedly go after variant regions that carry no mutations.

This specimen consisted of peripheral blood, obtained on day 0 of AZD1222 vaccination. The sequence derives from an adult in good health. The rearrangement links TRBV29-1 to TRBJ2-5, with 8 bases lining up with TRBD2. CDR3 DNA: TGCAGCGTTGCAGCGGGAGATCGGGAGACCCAGTACTTC. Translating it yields CSVAAGDRETQYF.